This T cell receptor beta chain was captured by sequencing in a study of blood T cell repertoires in COVID-19. Study overall: Sources were T cells, B-cell-depleted T cells, or PBMCs; the material itself was cDNA or gDNA.

Sequencing was performed with immunoSEQ multiplex PCR; in TCRdb, only in-frame clones are kept and a portion is missing. Here the sample spans about 90,000 clones, about two thirds being singletons. This clone was observed a handful of times. V was clipped by 3 bases and J by 4 bases; unmatched bases: 3. Germline loops: CDR1 LNHNV, CDR2 YYDKDF (reference sequence). The CDR3 spans 13 residues. The gene calls are TRBV15 and TRBJ2-7, with 7 bases aligning to TRBD1. The sample comprised peripheral blood. The clonotype originates from a woman at least 80 years old with acute or convalescent COVID-19. DNA of the CDR3: TGTGCCACCAGCAGGGACAGGATGTACGAGCAGTACTTC. It yields the protein CATSRDRMYEQYF.